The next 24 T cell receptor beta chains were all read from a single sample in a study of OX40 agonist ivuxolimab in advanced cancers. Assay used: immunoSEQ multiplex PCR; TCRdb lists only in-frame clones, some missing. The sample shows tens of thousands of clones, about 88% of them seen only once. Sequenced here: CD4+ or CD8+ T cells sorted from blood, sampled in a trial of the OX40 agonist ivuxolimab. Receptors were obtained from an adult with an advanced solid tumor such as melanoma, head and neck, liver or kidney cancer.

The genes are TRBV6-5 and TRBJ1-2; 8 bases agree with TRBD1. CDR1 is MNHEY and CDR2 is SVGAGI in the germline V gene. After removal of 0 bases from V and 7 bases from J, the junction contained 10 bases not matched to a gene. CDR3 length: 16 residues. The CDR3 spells CASSYSDRAPAGGYTF. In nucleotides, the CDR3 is TGTGCCAGCAGTTACTCGGACAGGGCTCCGGCGGGTGGCTACACCTTC.

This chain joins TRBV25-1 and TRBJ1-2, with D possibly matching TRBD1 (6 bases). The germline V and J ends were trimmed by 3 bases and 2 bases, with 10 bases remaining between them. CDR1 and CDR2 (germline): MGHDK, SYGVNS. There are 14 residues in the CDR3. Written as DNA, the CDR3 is TGTGCCAGCAGTGACTTCGACAGGAACTATGGCTACACCTTC. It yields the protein CASSDFDRNYGYTF.

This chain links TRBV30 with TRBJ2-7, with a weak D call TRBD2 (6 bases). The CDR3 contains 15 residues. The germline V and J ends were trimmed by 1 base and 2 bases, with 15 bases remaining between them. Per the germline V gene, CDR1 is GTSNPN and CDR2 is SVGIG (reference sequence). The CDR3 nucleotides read TGTGCCTGGAGTGGTGGGGAGGTTTTAGCCTACGAGCAGTACTTC. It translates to CAWSGGEVLAYEQYF.

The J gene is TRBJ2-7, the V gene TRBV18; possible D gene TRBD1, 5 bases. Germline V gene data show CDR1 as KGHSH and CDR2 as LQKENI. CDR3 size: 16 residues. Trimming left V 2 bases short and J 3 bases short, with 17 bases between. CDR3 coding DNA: TGTGCCAGCTCACCAAGGAAAGGGTTGGGGCTCTACGAGCAGTACTTC. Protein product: CASSPRKGLGLYEQYF. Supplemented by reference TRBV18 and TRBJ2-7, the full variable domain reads NAGVMQNPRHLVRRRGQEARLRCSPMKGHSHVYWYRQLPEEGLKFMVYLQKENIIDESGMPKERFSAEFPKEGPSILRIQQVVRGDSAAYFCASSPRKGLGLYEQYFGPGTRLTVT.

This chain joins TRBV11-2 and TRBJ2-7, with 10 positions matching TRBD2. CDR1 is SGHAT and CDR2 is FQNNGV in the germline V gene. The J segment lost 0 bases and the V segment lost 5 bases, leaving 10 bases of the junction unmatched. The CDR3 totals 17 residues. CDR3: CASSHKPSGRISYEQYF. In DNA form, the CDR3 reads TGTGCCAGCAGCCACAAGCCTAGCGGGAGAATCTCCTACGAGCAGTACTTC. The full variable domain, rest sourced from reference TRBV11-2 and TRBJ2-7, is EAGVAQSPRYKIIEKRQSVAFWCNPISGHATLYWYQQILGQGPKLLIQFQNNGVVDDSQLPKDRFSAERLKGVDSTLKIQPAKLEDSAVYLCASSHKPSGRISYEQYFGPGTRLTVT.

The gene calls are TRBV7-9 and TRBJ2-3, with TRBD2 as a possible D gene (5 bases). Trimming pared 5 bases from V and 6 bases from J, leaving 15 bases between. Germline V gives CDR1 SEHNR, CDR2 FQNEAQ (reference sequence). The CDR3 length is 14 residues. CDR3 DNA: TGTGCCAGCAGCCCCGGGAATTGGTTTGATACGCAGTATTTT. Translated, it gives CASSPGNWFDTQYF. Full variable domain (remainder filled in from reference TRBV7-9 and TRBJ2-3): DTGVSQNPRHKITKRGQNVTFRCDPISEHNRLYWYRQTLGQGPEFLTYFQNEAQLEKSRLLSDRFSAERPKGSFSTLEIQRTEQGDSAMYLCASSPGNWFDTQYFGPGTRLTVL.

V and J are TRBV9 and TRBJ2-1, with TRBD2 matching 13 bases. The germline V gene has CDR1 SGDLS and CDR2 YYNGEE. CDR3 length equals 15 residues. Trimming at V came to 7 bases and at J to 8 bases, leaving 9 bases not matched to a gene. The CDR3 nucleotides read TGTGCCAGCCCCCCGGGACTAGCGGGACCGGATGAGCAGTTCTTC. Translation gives CASPPGLAGPDEQFF.

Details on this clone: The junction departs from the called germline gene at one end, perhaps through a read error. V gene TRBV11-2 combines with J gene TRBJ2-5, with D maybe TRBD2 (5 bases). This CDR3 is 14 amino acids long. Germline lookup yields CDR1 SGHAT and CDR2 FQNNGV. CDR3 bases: TGTGCCAGCAGCTCCGGACTGGGAAGAGAGGCCCAGTACTTC. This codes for CASSSGLGREAQYF.

The CDR3 DNA reads TGTGCCAGCAGACTCAATCAGCCCCAGCATTTT. This codes for CASRLNQPQHF. The V gene is TRBV6-6, the J gene TRBJ1-5; D is ambiguous. CDR3 length: 11 amino acids. The V gene lost 6 bases and the J gene lost 3 bases, with 3 bases spanning the gap. Germline V gene sequence: CDR1 MNHNY, CDR2 SVGAGI (reference sequence).

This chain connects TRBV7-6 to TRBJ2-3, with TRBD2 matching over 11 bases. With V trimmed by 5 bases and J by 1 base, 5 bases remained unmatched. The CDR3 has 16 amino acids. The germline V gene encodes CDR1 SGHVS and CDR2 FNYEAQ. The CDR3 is CASSLTSGAGTDTQYF. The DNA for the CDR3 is TGTGCCAGCAGCCTGACTAGCGGGGCTGGCACAGATACGCAGTATTTT.

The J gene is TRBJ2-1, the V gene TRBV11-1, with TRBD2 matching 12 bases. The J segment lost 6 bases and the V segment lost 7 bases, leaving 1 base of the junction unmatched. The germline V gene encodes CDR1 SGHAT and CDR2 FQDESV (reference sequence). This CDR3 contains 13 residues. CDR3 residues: CASMGLAGNEQFF. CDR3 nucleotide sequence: TGTGCCAGCATGGGACTAGCGGGCAATGAGCAGTTCTTC.

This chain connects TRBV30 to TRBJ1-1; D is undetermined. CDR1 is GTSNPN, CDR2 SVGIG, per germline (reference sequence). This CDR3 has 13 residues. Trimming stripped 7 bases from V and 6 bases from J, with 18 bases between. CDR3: CASQTSRTSEAFF. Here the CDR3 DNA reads TGTGCCTCGCAGACGTCGAGGACTTCTGAAGCTTTCTTT.

The CDR3 bases are TGTGCCAGCTCACCTAGCGGGAGCTACCAAGAGACCCAGTACTTC. Residues: CASSPSGSYQETQYF. The V and J genes are TRBV18 and TRBJ2-5; TRBD2 agrees at 9 bases. The length of the CDR3 is 15 residues. The ends lost 3 bases at V and 0 bases at J; junction bases unmatched: 2. Germline CDR1 is KGHSH and CDR2 is LQKENI.

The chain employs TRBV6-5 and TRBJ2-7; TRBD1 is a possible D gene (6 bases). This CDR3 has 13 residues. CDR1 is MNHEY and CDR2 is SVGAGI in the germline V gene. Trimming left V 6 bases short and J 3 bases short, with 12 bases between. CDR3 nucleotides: TGTGCCAGCAGATACGGGACAAACTACGAGCAGTACTTC. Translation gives CASRYGTNYEQYF.

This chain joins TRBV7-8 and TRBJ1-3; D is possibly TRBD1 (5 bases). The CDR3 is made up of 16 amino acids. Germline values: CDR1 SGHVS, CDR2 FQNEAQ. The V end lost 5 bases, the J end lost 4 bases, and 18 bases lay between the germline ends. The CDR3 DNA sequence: TGTGCCAGCAGCCGATTAGGCAGGGAGCAAGGAAACACCATATATTTT. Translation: CASSRLGREQGNTIYF. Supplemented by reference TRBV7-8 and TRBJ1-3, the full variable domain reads GAGVSQSPRYKVAKRGQDVALRCDPISGHVSLFWYQQALGQGPEFLTYFQNEAQLDKSGLPSDRFFAERPEGSVSTLKIQRTQQEDSAVYLCASSRLGREQGNTIYFGEGSWLTVV.

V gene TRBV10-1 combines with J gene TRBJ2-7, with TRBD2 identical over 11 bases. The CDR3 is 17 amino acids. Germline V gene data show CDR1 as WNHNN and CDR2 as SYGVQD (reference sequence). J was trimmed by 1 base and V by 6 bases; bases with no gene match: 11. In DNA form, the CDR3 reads TGCGCCAGCAGCCCCTTAAGACTAGCGGGGAGTTCCTACGAGCAGTACTTC. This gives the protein CASSPLRLAGSSYEQYF.

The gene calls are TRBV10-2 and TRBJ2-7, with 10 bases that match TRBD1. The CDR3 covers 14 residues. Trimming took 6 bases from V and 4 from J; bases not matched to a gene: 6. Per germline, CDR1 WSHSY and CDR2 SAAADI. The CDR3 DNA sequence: TGCGCCAGCAGCAACCGGGACAGGGGATACGAGCAGTACTTC. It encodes CASSNRDRGYEQYF.

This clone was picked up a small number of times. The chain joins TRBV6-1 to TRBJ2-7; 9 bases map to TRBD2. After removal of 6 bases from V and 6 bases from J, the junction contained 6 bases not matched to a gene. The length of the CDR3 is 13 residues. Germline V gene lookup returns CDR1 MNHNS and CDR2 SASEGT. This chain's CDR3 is CASRGGRGGEQYF. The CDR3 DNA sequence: TGTGCCAGCAGGGGCGGGAGGGGAGGCGAGCAGTACTTC.

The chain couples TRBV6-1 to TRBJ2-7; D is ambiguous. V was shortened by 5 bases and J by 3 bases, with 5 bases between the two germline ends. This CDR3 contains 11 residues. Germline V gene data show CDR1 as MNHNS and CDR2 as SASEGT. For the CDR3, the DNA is TGTGCCAGCAGTTTTAACTACGAGCAGTACTTC. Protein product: CASSFNYEQYF.

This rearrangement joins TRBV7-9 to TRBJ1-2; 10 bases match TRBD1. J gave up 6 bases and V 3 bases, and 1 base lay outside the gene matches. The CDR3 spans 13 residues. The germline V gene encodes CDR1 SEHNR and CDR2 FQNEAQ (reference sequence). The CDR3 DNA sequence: TGTGCCAGCAGCTTGGGACAGGGGAATGGCTACACCTTC. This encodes CASSLGQGNGYTF. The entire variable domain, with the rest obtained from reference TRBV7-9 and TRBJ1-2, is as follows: DTGVSQNPRHKITKRGQNVTFRCDPISEHNRLYWYRQTLGQGPEFLTYFQNEAQLEKSRLLSDRFSAERPKGSFSTLEIQRTEQGDSAMYLCASSLGQGNGYTFGSGTRLTVV.

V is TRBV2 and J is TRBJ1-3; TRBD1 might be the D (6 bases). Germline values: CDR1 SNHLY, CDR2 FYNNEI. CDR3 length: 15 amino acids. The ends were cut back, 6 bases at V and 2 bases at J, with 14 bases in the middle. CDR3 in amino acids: CASRSEQGTGNTIYF. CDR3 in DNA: TGTGCCAGCAGGAGCGAACAGGGTACTGGAAACACCATATATTTT.

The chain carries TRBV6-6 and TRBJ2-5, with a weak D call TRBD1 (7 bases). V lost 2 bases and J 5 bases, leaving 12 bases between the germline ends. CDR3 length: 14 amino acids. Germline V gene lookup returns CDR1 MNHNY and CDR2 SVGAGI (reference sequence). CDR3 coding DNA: TGTGCCAGCAGTTACACAGGAGGGGGCGAGACCCAGTACTTC. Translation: CASSYTGGGETQYF.

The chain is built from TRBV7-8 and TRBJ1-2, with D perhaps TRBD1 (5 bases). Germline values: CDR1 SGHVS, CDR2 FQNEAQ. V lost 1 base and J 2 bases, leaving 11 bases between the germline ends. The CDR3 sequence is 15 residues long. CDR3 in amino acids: CASSLGGTVNYGYTF. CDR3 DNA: TGTGCCAGCAGCTTAGGGGGGACGGTAAACTATGGCTACACCTTC.

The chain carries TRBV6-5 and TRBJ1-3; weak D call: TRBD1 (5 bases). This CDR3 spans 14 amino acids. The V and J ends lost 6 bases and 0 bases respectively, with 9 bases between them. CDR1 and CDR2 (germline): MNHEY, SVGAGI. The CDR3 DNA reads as TGTGCCAGCAGGTTGACAGCCTCTGGAAACACCATATATTTT. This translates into CASRLTASGNTIYF.